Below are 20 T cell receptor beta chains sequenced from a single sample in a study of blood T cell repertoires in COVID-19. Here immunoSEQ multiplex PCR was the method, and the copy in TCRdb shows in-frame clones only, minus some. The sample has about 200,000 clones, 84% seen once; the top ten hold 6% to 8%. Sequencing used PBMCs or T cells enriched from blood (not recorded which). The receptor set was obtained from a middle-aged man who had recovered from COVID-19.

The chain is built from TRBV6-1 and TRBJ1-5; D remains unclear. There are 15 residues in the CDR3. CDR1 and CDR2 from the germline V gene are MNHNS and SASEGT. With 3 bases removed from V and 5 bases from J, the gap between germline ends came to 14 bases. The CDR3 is CASSDAAARHQPQHF. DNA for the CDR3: TGTGCCAGCAGTGATGCGGCGGCAAGGCATCAGCCCCAGCATTTT.

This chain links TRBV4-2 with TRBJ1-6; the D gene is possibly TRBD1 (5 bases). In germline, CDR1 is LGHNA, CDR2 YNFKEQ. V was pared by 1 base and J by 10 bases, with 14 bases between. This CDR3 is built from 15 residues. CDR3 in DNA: TGTGCCAGCAGCCAAGTCATGGGAGGGGTATCACCCCTCCACTTT. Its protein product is CASSQVMGGVSPLHF.

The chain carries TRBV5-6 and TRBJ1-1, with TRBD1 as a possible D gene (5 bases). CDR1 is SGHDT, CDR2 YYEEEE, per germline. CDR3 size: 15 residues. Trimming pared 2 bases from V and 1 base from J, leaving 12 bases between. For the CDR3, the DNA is TGTGCCAGCAGCTTATGGGGCAGGGCGAACACTGAAGCTTTCTTT. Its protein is CASSLWGRANTEAFF.

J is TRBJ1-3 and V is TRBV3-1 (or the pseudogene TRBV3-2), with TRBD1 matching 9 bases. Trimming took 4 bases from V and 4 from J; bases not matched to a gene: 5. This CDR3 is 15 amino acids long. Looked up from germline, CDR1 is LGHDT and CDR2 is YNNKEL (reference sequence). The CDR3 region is CASSPRQGEGNTIYF. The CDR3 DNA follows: TGTGCCAGCAGCCCTAGACAGGGGGAAGGAAACACCATATATTTT.

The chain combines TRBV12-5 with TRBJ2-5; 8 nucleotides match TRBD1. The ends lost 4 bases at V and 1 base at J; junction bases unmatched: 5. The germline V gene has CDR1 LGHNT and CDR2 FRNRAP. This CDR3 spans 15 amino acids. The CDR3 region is CASGSGQGPQETQYF. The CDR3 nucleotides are TGTGCTAGTGGTTCCGGACAGGGTCCCCAAGAGACCCAGTACTTC.

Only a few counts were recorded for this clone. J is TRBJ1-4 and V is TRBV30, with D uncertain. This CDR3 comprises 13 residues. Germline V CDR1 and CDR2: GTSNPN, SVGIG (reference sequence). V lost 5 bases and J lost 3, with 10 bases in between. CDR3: CAWSTRSNEKLFF. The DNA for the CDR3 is TGTGCCTGGTCGACAAGATCTAATGAAAAACTGTTTTTT. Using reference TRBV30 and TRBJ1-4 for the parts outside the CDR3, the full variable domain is SQTIHQWPATLVQPVGSPLSLECTVEGTSNPNLYWYRQAAGRGLQLLFYSVGIGQISSEVPQNLSASRPQDRQFILSSKKLLLSDSGFYLCAWSTRSNEKLFFGSGTQLSVL.

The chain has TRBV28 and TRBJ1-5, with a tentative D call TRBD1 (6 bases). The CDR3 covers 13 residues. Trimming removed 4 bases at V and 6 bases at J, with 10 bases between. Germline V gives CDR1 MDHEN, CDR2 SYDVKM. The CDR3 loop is CASSSSTGQPQHF. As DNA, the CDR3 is TGTGCCAGCAGTTCCTCGACAGGTCAGCCCCAGCATTTT.

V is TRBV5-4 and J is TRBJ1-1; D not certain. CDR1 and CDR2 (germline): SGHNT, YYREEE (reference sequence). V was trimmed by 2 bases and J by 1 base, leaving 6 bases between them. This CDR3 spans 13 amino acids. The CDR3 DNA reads TGTGCCAGCAGCTTAGACTGGAACACTGAAGCTTTCTTT. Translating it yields CASSLDWNTEAFF.

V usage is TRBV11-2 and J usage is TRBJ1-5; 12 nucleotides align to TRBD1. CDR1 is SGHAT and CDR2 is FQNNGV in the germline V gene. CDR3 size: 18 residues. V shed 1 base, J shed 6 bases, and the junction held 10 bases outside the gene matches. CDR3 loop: CASSLGSLGQGAVQPQHF. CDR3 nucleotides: TGTGCCAGCAGCTTAGGCTCTCTGGGACAGGGGGCGGTTCAGCCCCAGCATTTT.

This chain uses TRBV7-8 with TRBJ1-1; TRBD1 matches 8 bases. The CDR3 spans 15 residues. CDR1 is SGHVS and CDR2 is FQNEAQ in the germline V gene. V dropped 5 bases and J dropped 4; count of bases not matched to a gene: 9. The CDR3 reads CASSPGQGRSTEAFF. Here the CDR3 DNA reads TGTGCCAGCAGCCCCGGACAGGGACGGAGCACTGAAGCTTTCTTT.

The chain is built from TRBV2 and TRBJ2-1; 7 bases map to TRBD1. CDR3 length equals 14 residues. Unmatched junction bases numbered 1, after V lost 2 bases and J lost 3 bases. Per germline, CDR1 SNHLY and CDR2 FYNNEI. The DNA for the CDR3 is TGTGCCAGCAGTGAAAGACAGGGCTACAATGAGCAGTTCTTC. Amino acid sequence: CASSERQGYNEQFF.

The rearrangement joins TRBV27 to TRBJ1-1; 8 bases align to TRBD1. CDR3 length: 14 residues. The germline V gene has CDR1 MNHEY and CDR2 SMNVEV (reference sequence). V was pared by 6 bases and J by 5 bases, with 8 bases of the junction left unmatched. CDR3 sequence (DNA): TGTGCCAGCAGAAAACAGGGGGAAGGGACTGAAGCTTTCTTT. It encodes CASRKQGEGTEAFF.

In DNA form, the CDR3 reads TGTGCCAGCAGCCCAGAACTACAGGGGAGTGAAAAACTGTTTTTT. It codes for CASSPELQGSEKLFF. This rearrangement joins TRBV5-4 to TRBJ1-4, with TRBD1 matching 7 bases. In germline, CDR1 is SGHNT, CDR2 YYREEE (reference sequence). The CDR3 has 15 residues. Trimming removed 4 bases from V and 7 bases from J; junction bases left unmatched: 10.

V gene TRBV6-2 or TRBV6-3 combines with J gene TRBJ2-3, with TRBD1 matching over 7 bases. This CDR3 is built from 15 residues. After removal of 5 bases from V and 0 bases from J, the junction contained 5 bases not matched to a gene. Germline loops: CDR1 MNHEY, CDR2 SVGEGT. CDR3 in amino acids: CASSIGGWSTDTQYF. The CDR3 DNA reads TGTGCCAGCAGTATAGGGGGCTGGAGCACAGATACGCAGTATTTT.

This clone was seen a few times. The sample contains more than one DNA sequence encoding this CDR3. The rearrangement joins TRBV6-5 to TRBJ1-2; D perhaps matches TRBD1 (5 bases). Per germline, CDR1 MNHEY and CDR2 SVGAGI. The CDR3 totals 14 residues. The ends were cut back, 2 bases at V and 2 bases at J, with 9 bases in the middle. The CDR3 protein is CASSYDRKNYGYTF. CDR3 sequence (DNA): TGTGCCAGCAGTTACGACAGAAAAAACTATGGCTACACCTTC.

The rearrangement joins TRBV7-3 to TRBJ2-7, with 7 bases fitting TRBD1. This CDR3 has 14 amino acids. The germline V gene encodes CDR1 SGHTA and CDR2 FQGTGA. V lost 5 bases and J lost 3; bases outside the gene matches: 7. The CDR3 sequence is CASSQTGSGYEQYF. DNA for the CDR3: TGTGCCAGCAGCCAGACAGGGTCGGGCTACGAGCAGTACTTC.

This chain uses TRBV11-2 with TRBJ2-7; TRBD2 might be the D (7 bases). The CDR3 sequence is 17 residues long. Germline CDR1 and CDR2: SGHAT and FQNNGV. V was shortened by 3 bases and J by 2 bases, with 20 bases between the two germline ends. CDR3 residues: CASSFGSGGPPPYEQYF. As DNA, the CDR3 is TGTGCCAGCAGCTTCGGGTCGGGGGGCCCACCACCCTACGAGCAGTACTTC.

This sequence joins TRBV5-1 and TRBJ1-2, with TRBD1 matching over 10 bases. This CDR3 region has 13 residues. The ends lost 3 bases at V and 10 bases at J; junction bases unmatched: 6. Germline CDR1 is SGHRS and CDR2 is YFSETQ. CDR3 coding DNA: TGCGCCAGCAGCTACGGGGACAGGGGTGACTACACCTTC. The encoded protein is CASSYGDRGDYTF.

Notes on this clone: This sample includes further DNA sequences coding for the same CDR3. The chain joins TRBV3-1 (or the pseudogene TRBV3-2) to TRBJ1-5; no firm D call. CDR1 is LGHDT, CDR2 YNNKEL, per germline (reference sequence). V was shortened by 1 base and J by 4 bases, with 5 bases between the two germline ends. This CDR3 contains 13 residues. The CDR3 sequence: CASSQGQNQPQHF. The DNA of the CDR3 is TGTGCCAGCAGCCAAGGGCAGAATCAGCCCCAGCATTTT.

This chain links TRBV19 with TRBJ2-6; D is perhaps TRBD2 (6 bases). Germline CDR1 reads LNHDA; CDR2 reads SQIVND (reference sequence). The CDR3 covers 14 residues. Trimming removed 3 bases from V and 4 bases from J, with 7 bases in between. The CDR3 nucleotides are TGTGCCAGTAGTATTGGAGGGGGGGCCAACGTCCTGACTTTC. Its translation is CASSIGGGANVLTF.